The present T cell receptor beta chain was sequenced within a study of beta chain features in type 1 diabetes. The overall study: Examination of sorted cells across all samples involved around 100,000,000 cells.

CD45RO/CCR7/CD25/CD127/CD95/CD27 staining was used to isolate CD4+ naive, central memory, regulatory and stem cell-like memory cells by sorting. Reverse transcription of all isolated RNA meant that expressed TCRB transcripts were sequenced. Profiling relied on immunoSEQ multiplex PCR, and the TCRdb table lists in-frame clones only, not all of them. The table includes roughly 180,000 clones, 10% to 15% detected once. This clone was recorded a few times. What it binds is unknown. General study points: Possible PCR preference for shorter templates applied equally to patients and controls. Moderate but significant shortening of TCRB CDR3s was recorded in all four CD4+ subsets from Type 1 diabetes patients.

The CDR3 covers 14 residues. The V and J ends lost 4 bases and 7 bases, in that order; junction bases with no gene match: 6. Germline V gene lookup returns CDR1 MDHEN and CDR2 SYDVKM. Sequenced: central memory CD4+ T cells from blood. V usage is TRBV28 and J usage is TRBJ1-2, with 10 bases identical to TRBD1. This TCR was recovered from a woman aged 18-35 years in good health. In DNA form, the CDR3 reads TGTGCCAGCAGTTCGGGACAGGGGCTCGGTGGCTACACCTTC. Residues: CASSSGQGLGGYTF.